The 6 T cell receptor beta chains listed next were all sequenced from one sample in a study of T cell responses to AZD1222 COVID-19 vaccine. Assay: immunoSEQ multiplex PCR; the TCRdb copy retains only in-frame clones and omits some. The data show some 120,000 clones, with 91% seen just once and under 3.5% held by the top ten. The sequenced sample was peripheral blood, obtained on day 0 of AZD1222 vaccination. Source of these receptors: an adult in good health.

The chain recombines TRBV27 with TRBJ1-1; D is unresolved. Trimming pared 4 bases from V and 5 bases from J, leaving 11 bases between. The CDR3 sequence is 13 residues long. Per germline, CDR1 MNHEY and CDR2 SMNVEV (reference sequence). Here the CDR3 reads CASSSSSWTEAFF. DNA for the CDR3: TGTGCCAGCAGTTCCAGTAGTTGGACTGAAGCTTTCTTT.

The CDR3 sequence: CASSEPATGLYGYTF. The CDR3 bases are TGTGCCAGCAGTGAACCCGCGACAGGGCTCTATGGCTACACCTTC. This chain joins TRBV25-1 and TRBJ1-2; 7 positions match TRBD1. CDR1 is MGHDK, CDR2 SYGVNS, per germline. The CDR3 is 15 amino acids. The ends lost 2 bases at V and 4 bases at J; junction bases unmatched: 7.

The chain uses TRBV18 and TRBJ1-4; unclear D gene. The CDR3 is 14 amino acids. The germline V gene has CDR1 KGHSH and CDR2 LQKENI. Trimming removed 3 bases from V and 4 bases from J, with 9 bases in between. CDR3 sequence (DNA): TGTGCCAGCTCACCCCAGTCGCTTAATGAAAAACTGTTTTTT. This gives the protein CASSPQSLNEKLFF.

The genes are TRBV11-3 and TRBJ2-3; a weak D match, TRBD2 (5 bases). V lost 1 base to trimming and J lost 2 bases, with 13 bases between them. CDR3 length: 16 amino acids. Looked up from germline, CDR1 is SGHNT and CDR2 is YENEEA. The CDR3 is CASSLGAERNTDTQYF. The CDR3, as DNA: TGTGCCAGCAGCTTAGGTGCGGAGCGGAACACAGATACGCAGTATTTT.

V and J are TRBV7-9 and TRBJ2-5; TRBD1 matches 10 bases. The germline gives CDR1 SEHNR, CDR2 FQNEAQ (reference sequence). The V and J ends lost 1 base and 3 bases, in that order; junction bases with no gene match: 5. There are 16 residues in the CDR3. The CDR3 sequence: CASSLEFGTGEETQYF. Here the CDR3 DNA reads TGTGCCAGCAGCTTAGAATTTGGGACAGGGGAAGAGACCCAGTACTTC. Variable domain in full (rest from reference TRBV7-9 and TRBJ2-5): DTGVSQNPRHKITKRGQNVTFRCDPISEHNRLYWYRQTLGQGPEFLTYFQNEAQLEKSRLLSDRFSAERPKGSFSTLEIQRTEQGDSAMYLCASSLEFGTGEETQYFGPGTRLLVL.

CDR3 sequence reads: CASTLTSGRATDTQYF. In nucleotides, the CDR3 is TGTGCCAGCACTTTGACTAGCGGGAGGGCGACAGATACGCAGTATTTT. This chain connects TRBV27 to TRBJ2-3; 14 nucleotides align to TRBD2. The V gene end was trimmed by 7 bases and the J gene end by 3 bases; junction bases not matched to a gene: 6. From germline, CDR1 is MNHEY and CDR2 SMNVEV (reference sequence). This CDR3 is built from 16 residues.